The 17 T cell receptor beta chains below come from one sample, sequenced in a study of blood T cell repertoires in COVID-19. Sequencing was performed with immunoSEQ multiplex PCR; in TCRdb, only in-frame clones are kept and a portion is missing. The sample includes approximately 240,000 clones, around 90% of them seen just once. The source material was PBMCs or T cells enriched from blood (not recorded which). The receptors were sampled from a woman aged 25 to 39 with acute COVID-19.

V gene TRBV6-1 combines with J gene TRBJ1-5, with a weak D call TRBD1 (6 bases). The V end lost 2 bases, the J end lost 9 bases, and 14 bases lay between the germline ends. CDR3 size: 14 residues. Germline V gene lookup returns CDR1 MNHNS and CDR2 SASEGT. CDR3 in amino acids: CASSELDSRWPQHF. CDR3 DNA: TGTGCCAGCAGTGAACTGGACAGCCGATGGCCCCAGCATTTT.

This clone was observed a single time. The rearrangement links TRBV7-3 to TRBJ2-3; 10 nucleotides agree with TRBD2. J lost 5 bases, V lost 2 bases, and 4 bases had no gene match. The CDR3 has 15 residues. Germline V gene data show CDR1 as SGHTA and CDR2 as FQGTGA. The CDR3 DNA follows: TGTGCCAGCAGCTTATCTTTAGCGGGGGGAGATACGCAGTATTTT. Translation gives CASSLSLAGGDTQYF.

The chain's CDR3 is CASTRDSYTGELFF. In DNA, the CDR3 is TGTGCCAGCACCCGGGACAGTTACACCGGGGAGCTGTTTTTT. This chain connects TRBV6-5 to TRBJ2-2, with 7 bases lining up with TRBD1. Looked up from germline, CDR1 is MNHEY and CDR2 is SVGAGI. With 7 bases clipped from V and 3 bases from J, the junction kept 5 bases outside the gene matches. CDR3 length: 14 residues.

The rearrangement links TRBV6-5 to TRBJ2-7, with 11 positions matching TRBD2. J lost 7 bases, V lost 8 bases, and 13 bases had no gene match. Per the germline V gene, CDR1 is MNHEY and CDR2 is SVGAGI. The CDR3 is 15 amino acids. CDR3 loop: CASSPGSSGRTEQYF. DNA of the CDR3: TGTGCCAGCTCTCCGGGATCTAGCGGGAGGACTGAGCAGTACTTC.

This chain joins TRBV20-1 and TRBJ2-5; D ambiguous. Trimming left V 3 bases short and J 4 bases short, with 12 bases between. Germline V gene lookup returns CDR1 DFQATT and CDR2 SNEGSKA (reference sequence). The CDR3 is made up of 13 amino acids. CDR3 in amino acids: CSASSLLRETQYF. In nucleotides, the CDR3 is TGCAGTGCTAGTTCTCTCCTCAGAGAGACCCAGTACTTC.

This chain links TRBV6-5 with TRBJ2-7, with D possibly being TRBD1 (6 bases). CDR1 is MNHEY, CDR2 SVGAGI, per germline. The ends were cut back, 6 bases at V and 5 bases at J, with 14 bases in the middle. The CDR3 sequence is 13 residues long. The CDR3 loop is CASSTPGVHEQYF. CDR3 coding DNA: TGTGCCAGCAGCACACCAGGGGTCCACGAGCAGTACTTC.

The V call is TRBV24-1, the J call TRBJ1-1; 9 positions agree with TRBD1. The V gene's germline CDR1 is KGHDR and CDR2 SFDVKD. The V segment lost 5 bases and the J segment 4 bases; nucleotides outside the gene matches: 1. The CDR3 has 13 residues. The CDR3 DNA reads as TGTGCCACCAGTGTGACAGGGGGCACTGAAGCTTTCTTT. Translation gives CATSVTGGTEAFF.

The chain couples TRBV20-1 to TRBJ2-5; D may be TRBD1 (5 bases). With 3 bases removed from V and 1 base from J, the gap between germline ends came to 9 bases. Germline CDR1 reads DFQATT; CDR2 reads SNEGSKA (reference sequence). This CDR3 has 13 residues. The CDR3 loop reads CSASRTLQETQYF. The CDR3 DNA reads as TGCAGTGCTAGTAGGACACTCCAAGAGACCCAGTACTTC.

CDR3 sequence (DNA): TGTGCCAGCAGCGTAGGCGGGAGACCGAACACCGGGGAGCTGTTTTTT. Translating it yields CASSVGGRPNTGELFF. This chain connects TRBV9 to TRBJ2-2; 7 positions agree with TRBD2. CDR3 length: 16 amino acids. Losses at the gene ends were 0 bases for V and 0 bases for J; bases not matched to a gene: 2. CDR1 and CDR2 from the germline V gene are SGDLS and YYNGEE.

The chain employs TRBV19 and TRBJ1-2; no clear D. This CDR3 spans 18 amino acids. The germline gives CDR1 LNHDA, CDR2 SQIVND (reference sequence). Trimming stripped 4 bases from V and 5 bases from J, with 26 bases between. The CDR3 nucleotides are TGTGCCAGTAGTAAAATCCTGGTCGTCGCGGGCCGTGCGTATGGCTACACCTTC. Amino acids: CASSKILVVAGRAYGYTF.

This chain connects TRBV5-1 to TRBJ1-1; 7 bases map to TRBD1. There are 15 residues in the CDR3. V shed 4 bases and J 4 bases; nucleotides not matched to a gene: 10. Germline V gene data show CDR1 as SGHRS and CDR2 as YFSETQ. The CDR3 nucleotides are TGCGCCAGCAGCAGAGGGGGGACAGAATCCACTGAAGCTTTCTTT. It codes for CASSRGGTESTEAFF.

Only one count was recorded for this clone. The chain employs TRBV10-3 and TRBJ2-3, with 10 positions matching TRBD1. V gave up 0 bases and J gave up 3 bases; unmatched junction bases: 9. The CDR3 loop spans 18 amino acids. Germline assignment: CDR1 ENHRY and CDR2 SYGVKD. The CDR3 coding sequence is TGTGCCATCAGTGAGTCGCGGGTCACGGGACAGGGGACAGATACGCAGTATTTT. Encoded protein: CAISESRVTGQGTDTQYF.

The J gene is TRBJ1-6, the V gene TRBV30, with 8 bases aligning to TRBD1. Trimming removed 4 bases from V and 8 bases from J; junction bases left unmatched: 4. The CDR3 extends over 13 amino acids. Germline V CDR1 and CDR2: GTSNPN, SVGIG (reference sequence). The CDR3 coding sequence is TGTGCCTGGAACGGACAGGGACATTCACCCCTCCACTTT. Translated, it gives CAWNGQGHSPLHF.

This clone was picked up one time. V is TRBV15 and J is TRBJ2-3, with a weak D call TRBD2 (6 bases). The CDR3 is 16 residues long. Looked up from germline, CDR1 is LNHNV and CDR2 is YYDKDF (reference sequence). Trimming took 5 bases from V and 2 from J, leaving 17 bases between them. The CDR3 DNA is TGTGCCACCAGCGCGGGACTTCTCACCCCCACAGATACGCAGTATTTT. This gives the protein CATSAGLLTPTDTQYF. The full variable domain, with the rest looked up from reference TRBV15 and TRBJ2-3, is DAMVIQNPRYQVTQFGKPVTLSCSQTLNHNVMYWYQQKSSQAPKLLFHYYDKDFNNEADTPDNFQSRRPNTSFCFLDIRSPGLGDTAMYLCATSAGLLTPTDTQYFGPGTRLTVL.

V and J are TRBV5-6 and TRBJ1-1, with unresolved D. The ends were cut back, 2 bases at V and 0 bases at J, with 2 bases in the middle. The V gene's germline CDR1 is SGHDT and CDR2 YYEEEE. The CDR3 runs to 12 residues. The DNA of the CDR3 is TGTGCCAGCAGCTTTATGAACACTGAAGCTTTCTTT. It translates to CASSFMNTEAFF.

V is TRBV10-3 and J is TRBJ2-5; D possibly corresponds to TRBD2 (5 bases). CDR1 and CDR2 (germline): ENHRY, SYGVKD. This CDR3 region has 13 residues. V was clipped by 4 bases and J by 0 bases, with 6 bases between them. The CDR3 loop is CAISASHQETQYF. For the CDR3, the DNA is TGTGCCATCAGTGCTAGCCACCAAGAGACCCAGTACTTC.

This rearrangement joins TRBV28 to TRBJ1-2; D not resolved. With 4 bases removed from V and 6 bases from J, the gap between germline ends came to 12 bases. Germline V lookup: CDR1 MDHEN, CDR2 SYDVKM. The CDR3 has 13 amino acids. CDR3 amino acids: CASSSTHTNGYTF. The DNA for the CDR3 is TGTGCCAGCAGTTCCACCCACACGAATGGCTACACCTTC.